This TCR beta chain was obtained from a study of shared clonotypes between healthy human individuals. Details on this clone: Its cognate antigen is unknown. The same CDR3 can be traced to other DNA sequences in this sample.

Points from the study as a whole: Compared with clonotypes that all four donors shared, non-shared clonotypes had lower generation probabilities. Larger estimated richness was generally seen in naive subsets than in memory subsets.

Several immunoSEQ 96-well plates shared each subset's DNA, each plate a replicate. As originally analysed: Junction-only immunoSEQ sequences carried no quality scores, so filtering differed. Some clones are missing from TCRdb's copy, which holds only in-frame ones; the method was immunoSEQ multiplex PCR. That table supplies the V and J calls and clone size; D and trimming were determined from the DNA. The table shows fewer than 1.8 million clones, with 98% to 99% occurring only once. Trimming removed 3 bases at V and 2 bases at J, with 7 bases between. This CDR3 spans 13 amino acids. Germline CDR1 and CDR2: SGHRS and YFSETQ.

Sequencing was performed on naive CD4+ T cells sorted from blood. Subset described: CD45RA+ positively selected. This chain joins TRBV5-1 and TRBJ2-3; D is unclear. This sequence was found in a man in his thirties or forties in good health. CDR3 protein: CASSSLPTDTQYF. The CDR3 DNA is TGCGCCAGCAGCTCCCTCCCCACAGATACGCAGTATTTT.